One T cell receptor beta chain is described in this entry. The target antigen is unknown. The data originate from a study of CD8 T cells in Susac syndrome. Study-level results: There were over 15 Susac-specific public clones in total CD8+ repertoires and roughly five in CD8+ TEMRA repertoires.

About 0.45 to 1 ug RNA was reverse transcribed with random hexamers. MiXCR, applied by TCRdb to the immunoSEQ multiplex PCR reads, yields one record per CDR3 protein. In the table there are over 70,000 distinct CDR3 sequences, around 96% of which are singletons. The CDR3 contains 16 residues. The germline V gene encodes CDR1 SGHRS and CDR2 YFSETQ. Trimming left V 4 bases short and J 4 bases short, with 18 bases between. The receptor's source is a human donor with Susac syndrome. Material for sequencing was CD8+ T cells from PBMCs. The chain employs TRBV5-1 and TRBJ1-3, with D uncertain. The CDR3 is CASSTQVQTSGNTIYF. CDR3 bases: TGCGCCAGCAGCACTCAGGTTCAGACCTCCGGAAACACCATATATTTT.